A single sample is the source of the 6 T cell receptor beta chains below, sequenced in a study of CXCR3-negative and CXCR3-positive naive CD8 T cells. UMI labels and 5' RACE were used to prepare the TRB cDNA libraries. Using the 5' RACE reads, TCRdb records one entry per CDR3 protein without DNA. The sample table includes some 130,000 distinct CDR3 sequences. Sequenced material: naive CXCR3- CD8+ T cells from blood. Subset defined: CD45RO-CCR7+CD27+CD95- naive CD8+ T cells lacking CXCR3 (TNR3-). These TCRs come from a human donor in good health. Some clones in this sample may be carry-over from other donors' samples.

The J gene is TRBJ2-7, the V gene TRBV12-3 or TRBV12-4; TCRdb's D call, TRBD2, is unchecked because there is no DNA. The CDR3 has 12 residues. The CDR3 is CATGTSEYEQYF.

The chain carries TRBV27 and TRBJ1-2; the TCRdb call, TRBD1, lacks DNA for checking. Germline-derived CDR1 and CDR2 are MNHEY and SMNVEV (reference sequence). CDR3 length: 14 residues. This CDR3 reads CASSSPGTGEGYTF.

The rearrangement links TRBV11-3 to TRBJ2-1; absent DNA, TCRdb's TRBD2 call cannot be checked. This CDR3 is 15 amino acids long. CDR1 and CDR2 from the germline V gene are SGHNT and YENEEA. The CDR3 region is CASSIGAGAYNEQFF.

The rearrangement links TRBV29-1 to TRBJ2-7; as DNA is missing, the TRBD2 call by TCRdb cannot be tested. CDR1 and CDR2 (germline): SQVTM, ANQGSEA. The CDR3 contains 14 residues. The CDR3 here is CSVAGTSGRYEQYF.

The V gene is TRBV5-1, the J gene TRBJ1-1; TCRdb's assignment of TRBD1 cannot be checked, as there is no DNA. The V gene's germline CDR1 is SGHRS and CDR2 YFSETQ. This CDR3 comprises 15 residues. The CDR3 reads CASSVKQGTNTEAFF.

The CDR3 protein is CASINRDETQYF. V and J are TRBV2 and TRBJ2-5; no DNA is available, so the TRBD1 call from TCRdb remains unchecked. The CDR3 extends over 12 amino acids. Germline CDR1 SNHLY, CDR2 FYNNEI.